This T cell receptor (beta chain) came from a study of cytomegalovirus exposure and HLA in healthy donors. Across the study: Both the 120 validation repertoires and the approximately 620 first-cohort repertoires used the same platform, as reported by a later analysis. Findings of the study overall: Subsequent analysis showed first-cohort TCR clusters tending to co-occur in some 120 validation repertoires. Most TCR sequences proved rare, with some public TCRs found in many donors.

This CDR3 spans 15 amino acids. The germline V and J ends were trimmed by 1 base and 3 bases, with 10 bases remaining between them. Germline V gene data show CDR1 as SEHNR and CDR2 as FQNEAQ (reference sequence). Comment on this clone: The antigen remains undetermined.

The assay was immunoSEQ multiplex PCR, and TCRdb's table has in-frame clones only and misses some. The sample lists about 120,000 clones; approximately 90% were seen once. Material: PBMCs. The sequence came from a man younger than 30 in good health and CMV-seropositive. The rearrangement joins TRBV7-9 to TRBJ1-5; a possible D gene is TRBD1 (6 bases). The chain's CDR3 is CASSLEQGDNQPQHF. Here the CDR3 DNA reads TGTGCCAGCAGCTTAGAACAGGGAGACAATCAGCCCCAGCATTTT.